This T cell receptor beta chain was retrieved from a study of T cell repertoires in cytomegalovirus infection. This CDR3 is built from 13 residues. Deletions cut 0 bases from V and 6 bases from J, with 10 bases between. Germline V CDR1 and CDR2: DFQATT, SNEGSKA (reference sequence). Each CDR3 protein is one row after TCRdb ran MiXCR on the reads. In the table there are around 310,000 distinct CDR3 sequences, roughly 15% of which are singletons. This chain uses TRBV20-1 with TRBJ2-3; no reliable D call. The specimen was PBMCs. The receptor's source is a human donor in good health (CMV status not recorded). Some clones in this sample may be carry-over from other donors' samples. CDR3 amino acids: CSARDRNLDTQYF. The CDR3 DNA follows: TGCAGTGCTAGAGATCGTAACTTGGATACGCAGTATTTT.